This TCR beta chain was found in a study of blood T cells in healthy people across ages. Overall study results and limits: Those diversity estimates obtained from one million T cells were thought to be underestimates. Naive T cell percentage and TCR beta diversity correlated strongly. Long-lived donors carried more naive CD4+ cells and greater diversity than aged donors.

In each sample, at least 7 million PBMCs were isolated. Germline V lookup: CDR1 MDHEN, CDR2 SYDVKM. The ends were cut back, 7 bases at V and 7 bases at J, with 20 bases in the middle. The CDR3 runs 15 residues. Comment on this clonotype: The antigen is not known.

Together with a sample-barcoded 5' primer, a J-beta primer mix was included in a second PCR lasting about 7 to 11 cycles. TCRdb re-called the 5' RACE reads through MiXCR, storing one row per CDR3 protein. The sample comprises more than 650,000 distinct CDR3 sequences, 22% of which are singletons, and approximately 20% rests with the top ten. The source of this sequence is a man between 65 and 85 years old in good health. Sequencing was carried out using blood. This rearrangement joins TRBV28 to TRBJ1-5; tentative D call: TRBD1 (6 bases). CDR3: CASTLEQGAGQPQHF. The CDR3 region has the DNA TGTGCCAGCACCCTTGAACAGGGTGCCGGCCAGCCCCAGCATTTT.